One sample yielded the 9 T cell receptor beta chains listed below, sequenced in a study of shared clonotypes between healthy human individuals. Clones were sequenced by immunoSEQ multiplex PCR, and TCRdb holds only the in-frame ones, with some missing. The sample includes 1,400,000 or so clones, 98% of them seen just once. Source material: naive CD4+ T cells sorted from blood. The subset here: CD45RA+ positively selected. The source of these receptors is a man younger than 40 in good health.

The V call is TRBV28, the J call TRBJ1-5, with D possibly matching TRBD1 (6 bases). CDR1 is MDHEN, CDR2 SYDVKM, per germline. The length of the CDR3 is 14 residues. Trimming cost V 7 bases and J 4 bases, with 14 bases left between them. CDR3 nucleotide sequence: TGTGCCAGCATCGGGGGGCCCTTTAATCAGCCCCAGCATTTT. Protein sequence: CASIGGPFNQPQHF.

A note on this clone: The same CDR3 can be traced to other DNA sequences in this sample. J is TRBJ2-7 and V is TRBV9; TRBD1 matches 9 bases. After removal of 4 bases from V and 4 bases from J, the junction contained 6 bases not matched to a gene. The CDR3 loop spans 14 amino acids. CDR1 and CDR2 from the germline V gene are SGDLS and YYNGEE. As DNA, the CDR3 is TGTGCCAGCAGCCTGGGACAGGGTAATTACGAGCAGTACTTC. Encoded protein: CASSLGQGNYEQYF.

The chain joins TRBV11-3 to TRBJ2-1; D perhaps matches TRBD2 (5 bases). The CDR3 covers 15 residues. The ends were cut back, 1 base at V and 3 bases at J, with 10 bases in the middle. CDR1 SGHNT and CDR2 YENEEA come from the germline V gene. In nucleotides, the CDR3 is TGTGCCAGCAGCTTAGTTACGGGGTTCTACAATGAGCAGTTCTTC. It codes for CASSLVTGFYNEQFF.

The V gene is TRBV28, the J gene TRBJ2-2; D possibly corresponds to TRBD2 (7 bases). This CDR3 comprises 17 residues. The germline V gene encodes CDR1 MDHEN and CDR2 SYDVKM. The germline V and J ends were trimmed by 5 bases and 4 bases, with 20 bases remaining between them. CDR3 sequence reads: CASSPLGGGASTGELFF. CDR3 bases: TGTGCCAGCAGTCCGCTTGGGGGGGGCGCAAGCACCGGGGAGCTGTTTTTT.

The chain is built from TRBV28 and TRBJ2-1; 9 positions agree with TRBD2. V was clipped by 6 bases and J by 6 bases; unmatched bases: 9. The CDR3 has 15 residues. The germline gives CDR1 MDHEN, CDR2 SYDVKM. CDR3 amino acids: CASSVPGLAFNEQFF. Written as DNA, the CDR3 is TGTGCCAGCAGCGTACCGGGACTAGCTTTCAATGAGCAGTTCTTC.

The chain is built from TRBV5-1 and TRBJ2-1; D not resolved. Germline loops: CDR1 SGHRS, CDR2 YFSETQ. The CDR3 sequence is 15 residues long. V lost 1 base to trimming and J lost 2 bases, with 10 bases between them. This chain's CDR3 is CASSLSETPYNEQFF. As DNA, the CDR3 is TGCGCCAGCAGCTTGTCCGAGACACCCTACAATGAGCAGTTCTTC.

The chain uses TRBV28 and TRBJ1-5; D is ambiguous. Trimming cost V 10 bases and J 5 bases, with 12 bases left between them. In germline, CDR1 is MDHEN, CDR2 SYDVKM. The CDR3 is made up of 12 amino acids. This chain's CDR3 is CATQSGYQPQHF. CDR3 sequence (DNA): TGTGCCACTCAATCCGGATATCAGCCCCAGCATTTT.

The CDR3 bases are TGCGCCAGCAGCTTGTCATCGGACAGGTTTACAGATACGCAGTATTTT. As protein: CASSLSSDRFTDTQYF. J is TRBJ2-3 and V is TRBV5-1; 7 nucleotides agree with TRBD1. V was clipped by 1 base and J by 3 bases; unmatched bases: 8. Germline-derived CDR1 and CDR2 are SGHRS and YFSETQ. The CDR3 is made up of 16 amino acids.

The V call is TRBV5-4, the J call TRBJ2-1; 11 nucleotides match TRBD2. Germline trimming cut 1 base from V and 1 base from J; bases unmatched to any gene: 7. CDR3 length equals 18 residues. Germline assignment: CDR1 SGHNT and CDR2 YYREEE (reference sequence). In nucleotides, the CDR3 is TGTGCCAGCAGCTTGTCTAGCGGGAGGAAGAGGTCCTACAATGAGCAGTTCTTC. Its protein is CASSLSSGRKRSYNEQFF.